Given below is one TCR beta chain in context. Unmatched junction bases numbered 4, after V lost 2 bases and J lost 5 bases. This CDR3 region has 15 residues. In germline, CDR1 is SEHNR, CDR2 FQNEAQ (reference sequence). This sample is part of a study of cytomegalovirus exposure and HLA in healthy donors. 60 Vbeta and 13 Jbeta primers were used in PCR. This table comes from immunoSEQ multiplex PCR, and its TCRdb copy is limited to in-frame clones, with some not included. This listing includes roughly 34,000 clones. This sequence joins TRBV7-9 and TRBJ2-1, with 9 bases aligning to TRBD2. The TCR was taken from a woman in her forties in good health and CMV-seropositive. The sequenced sample was PBMCs. This CDR3 is CASSLLAGYHNEQFF. CDR3 DNA sequence: TGTGCCAGCAGCTTACTAGCGGGGTATCACAATGAGCAGTTCTTC.